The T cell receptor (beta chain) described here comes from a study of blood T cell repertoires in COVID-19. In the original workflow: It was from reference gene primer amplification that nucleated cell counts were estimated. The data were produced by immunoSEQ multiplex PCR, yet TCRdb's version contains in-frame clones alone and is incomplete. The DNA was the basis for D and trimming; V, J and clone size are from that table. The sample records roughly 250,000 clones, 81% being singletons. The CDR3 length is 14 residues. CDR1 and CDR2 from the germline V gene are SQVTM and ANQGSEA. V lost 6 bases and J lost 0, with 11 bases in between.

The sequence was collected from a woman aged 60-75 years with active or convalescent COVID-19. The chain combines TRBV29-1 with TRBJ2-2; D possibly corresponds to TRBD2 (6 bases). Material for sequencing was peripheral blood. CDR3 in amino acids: CSVSGETNTGELFF. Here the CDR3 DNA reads TGCAGCGTCTCGGGGGAAACGAACACCGGGGAGCTGTTTTTT.